The clone carrying this T cell receptor beta chain was detected a few times. The data belong to a study of regulatory T cells in long-lasting Graves disease. Documented time point: newly diagnosed GD, antithyroid drugs for less than 3 months. Generation of the TCR library employed RNA extracted from PBMCs. To make TCR beta libraries, researchers used iRepertoire HTBI primers and Arm-PCR of CDR3 regions. TCRdb reanalysed the multiplex PCR reads using MiXCR and keeps one entry per CDR3 protein. The sample comprises roughly 560,000 distinct CDR3 sequences, around 13% of which are singletons, and roughly 8.9% rests with the top ten. V dropped 0 bases and J dropped 3; count of bases not matched to a gene: 4. The CDR3 extends over 16 amino acids. The V gene's germline CDR1 is SGDLS and CDR2 YYNGEE. This sample was shared with a second study, whose subject was T cells in Graves' hyperthyroidism and ophthalmopathy.

The clonotype comes from a woman aged 25 to 39 with Graves disease. The specimen was peripheral blood mononuclear cells (PBMCs), collected at new diagnosis, from a patient treated with antithyroid drugs. The chain uses TRBV9 and TRBJ2-1; 9 bases fit TRBD2. The CDR3 sequence: CASSVASSGDYNEQFF. The CDR3 DNA sequence: TGTGCCAGCAGCGTAGCCTCTAGCGGGGACTACAATGAGCAGTTCTTC.